This T cell receptor (beta chain) is from a study of cytomegalovirus exposure and HLA in healthy donors. Germline CDR1 SGHRS, CDR2 YFSETQ. This CDR3 region has 16 residues. V lost 0 bases and J lost 8; bases outside the gene matches: 2. Broader study findings: TCR beta sequences numbering under 20,000 were associated with HLA alleles at 0.05 false discovery rate in a later analysis. The classifier reportedly diagnosed cytomegalovirus status with high specificity and sensitivity. An analysis was carried out at a later point. It showed that HLA-associated TCR beta chains were more clonally expanded than equally common non-associated chains. A later analysis by the authors found several of the most significant clusters apparently linked to common viral pathogens.

Concerning this clone: Its antigen is unidentified.

The PCR employed 60 Vbeta primers together with 13 Jbeta primers. Generated by immunoSEQ multiplex PCR, the TCRdb table keeps only in-frame clones and is missing some. The sample holds some 130,000 clones, around 73% seen once. Material for sequencing was PBMCs. This TCR was sampled from a female donor in good health and CMV-seronegative. The rearrangement joins TRBV5-1 to TRBJ2-1; 16 positions match TRBD2. The CDR3 is CASSLEGLAGGDEQFF. The CDR3, as DNA: TGCGCCAGCAGCTTGGAGGGACTAGCGGGAGGGGATGAGCAGTTCTTC.